This paragraph reports one T cell receptor (beta chain). The sample holds a few counts of this clone. The antigen it recognizes is unknown. No quality values exist for individual bases; no much larger clone is one base distant. The data stem from a study of T cells in localized non-small cell lung cancer (dated by TCRdb to the early 2020s). For the study in its entirety: The study analyzed T cell repertoires of 236 early-stage NSCLC patients, comparing tumors and uninvolved tumor-adjacent lungs. The cohort consisted of 236 treatment-naive NSCLC patients whose localized lung tumors had been resected. NSCLC patients had a mean age of around 66 years, and around 140 were male and about 110 female.

TCR beta CDR3 regions were sequenced from DNA using the immunoSEQ Assay. Concerning the study's data processing: T cell density was computed as TCR beta template counts normalized to usable DNA estimated by amplifying housekeeping genes. The preseqR package was used to estimate richness by extrapolating to 400,000 templates for PBMC samples and to 120,000 templates for tissue samples. Clonality was defined by subtracting Pielou's evenness from one. To identify tissue-enriched TCRs, differential abundance testing was run on productive amino-acid clonotypes with a minimum total count of 5 and an alpha of 0.1. The Jaccard Index and the Morisita Overlap Index were used to quantify repertoire overlap between compartments. GLIPH grouped TCR beta CDR3s together with public tetramer-defined viral CDR3s, and a viral motif had to include at least three viral sequences and also show V-gene enrichment. The clones in this table, taken by TCRdb from immuneACCESS, are in-frame only. Not every clone is retained; where verified, under half of the shortfall comes from an unresolved V gene, and the cause of the rest is unknown. V and J calls and clone size follow that table, whereas D and trimming were derived from the DNA. Recorded for this sample are roughly 2,700 clones; around 25% of them occurred a single time. Of the sample, around 18% is held by the ten largest clones.

Uninvolved adjacent lung was sampled at least 2 cm away from the tumor margin, and two independent pathologists confirmed that the tissue had no atypia. At diagnosis, peripheral blood, uninvolved tumor-adjacent lung and tumor were collected and stored as a combination of fresh-frozen and FFPE material. Study-wide findings and limitations: A median of roughly 58 of the top 100 tumor clones were detected in paired uninvolved adjacent lung, and some 30 of these tumor clones were also found among the top 100 clones of the paired uninvolved adjacent lung. Since the design was exploratory, TCR variables were selected using unadjusted p-values with no false-discovery rate correction. Longer overall survival was associated with higher blood T cell density, whereas shorter survival was associated with higher adjacent-lung clonality. Multi-region tumor sequencing was not performed, so intratumor heterogeneity could not be excluded. Uninvolved tumor-adjacent lung showed the highest T cell clonality, higher than tumor, which suggests more focused antigenic responses in the adjacent lung.

The V end loses 2 bases and the J end loses 4 bases, and a stretch of 14 bases separates them. The CDR3 has 15 amino acids, counting the end cysteine and phenylalanine. Only the CDR3 DNA stays, 45 bases, in frame from base 1. The CDR1 and CDR2 encoded by the germline V gene are SGHNT and YENEEA. The material was normal lung tissue next to the tumor, obtained before any cancer treatment. This receptor was taken from a female donor of 60 years or more with stage I squamous cell lung carcinoma. The sequence links TRBV11-3 to TRBJ1-1; the D gene is unclear. The CDR3 protein: CASSLSGGSGTEAFF. The DNA sequence is TGTGCCAGCAGCTTATCAGGAGGGTCGGGCACTGAAGCTTTCTTT.